This TCR beta chain was recorded in a study of CD8+CD57+ T cells in acquired aplastic anemia (dated by TCRdb to about 2018). In terms of the full investigation: A mean of approximately 3 ug of DNA, ranging from roughly 0.19 to 30 ug, was extracted from sorted CD4+ and CD8+ cells. A CD8+CD57+ expansion meant a frequency higher than the mean frequency seen in healthy subjects.

Patients chosen for sequencing had shown expansion of CD8+CD57+ cells by flow cytometry. Severe acquired aplastic anemia was diagnosed in all patients according to International Study of Aplastic Anemia and Agranulocytosis and Camitta criteria. No therapy had been received by the patients at the time of blood sampling. TCR repertoires of sorted CD4+ and CD8+ blood T cells from severe aplastic anemia patients and healthy subjects were deep-sequenced in the study. In the USA, patient enrollment took place under clinicaltrials.gov protocols 00001620, 01623167, 00001397, 00071045, 00081523 and 00961064. Ficoll-Paque density gradient centrifugation was used to isolate peripheral blood mononuclear cells. Before DNA extraction, CD4+ and CD8+ T cells were sorted with FACS or magnetic beads. What the research found in general, with its limitations: Patients and healthy controls showed no significant difference in CD8+ Simpson's diversity (P=0.060). Roughly 30 CD8+ CDR3 sequences were shared between patients and controls but appeared highly expressed in patients and within their immunodominant clones.

Profiling of TCR beta VDJ combinations and CDR3 sequences used genomic DNA as the template. An Illumina HiSeq 2000 was used for TCR repertoire sequencing. Regarding the original processing steps: Repertoire assessment relied on Simpson's diversity index, CDR3 size and DJ length profiles, and TRBV/TRBJ rearrangement plots. Whichever DNA sequence was most abundant in the deep sequencing data was defined as the immunodominant clone. CDR3 amino acid sequences were checked for sharing across subjects and were also compared against the VDJdb database and published repertoires. The public reads were run again by TCRdb, first through fastp at Q25 and then through MiXCR, and only productive beta chains were kept. Each record represents a unique CDR3 protein, reported with the most common genes and DNA among its rows. These V and J calls derive from TCRdb rather than the authors' analysis. The table for this sample lists 450,000 to 550,000 distinct CDR3 sequences; about a third of them were counted only once. The ten largest make up 0.8% to 0.85% of the sample.

Reading from cysteine to phenylalanine, the CDR3 counts 16 amino acids. Only the CDR3 DNA is retained, 48 bases long and in frame from the first base. The germline V gene supplies CDR1 ENHRY and CDR2 SYGVKD. V lost 3 bases and J lost 4 bases; the stretch between them is 18 bases long. On this clonotype: Its antigen remains unidentified. A much larger clone differs by one base, so this may be a read error.

The specimen was sorted CD4+, CD8+, or CD8+CD57+ T cells (not recorded which) from PBMCs. The chain joins TRBV10-3 to TRBJ1-1; TRBD1 might be the D gene, on 5 matching bases. This sequence was found in a human donor with aplastic anemia. CDR3 loop: CAISDEGRAQGTEAFF. In nucleotide form, the sequence is TGTGCCATCAGTGATGAGGGGCGGGCCCAGGGCACTGAAGCTTTCTTT.